This T cell receptor (beta chain) derives from a study of blood T cells in healthy people across ages. Study results and caveats: Observed TCR beta diversity per million T cells went down as age went up. This fall followed a roughly linear course with age.

A few counts support this clonotype. Its antigen is unknown. Alongside a J-beta primer mix, a sample-barcoded 5' primer served in a second PCR lasting 7 to 11 cycles. TCRdb independently ran MiXCR on the 5' RACE reads; one entry per CDR3 protein. This table holds a few hundred thousand distinct CDR3 sequences, roughly half found once. Germline V gene sequence: CDR1 SQVTM, CDR2 ANQGSEA. The CDR3 has 11 residues. V lost 6 bases and J lost 11, with 16 bases in between. This chain joins TRBV29-1 and TRBJ2-5, with unresolved D. The sequencing input was blood. The source is a man between 60 and 75 years old in good health. The CDR3 sequence: CSVRPNNEQYF. The DNA for the CDR3 is TGCAGCGTGAGACCTAACAATGAGCAGTACTTC.